This T cell receptor (beta chain) was obtained from a study of cytomegalovirus exposure and HLA in healthy donors. PCR used 60 Vbeta primers and 13 Jbeta primers. Per the original data handling: As a later analysis found, there were 80 million to 90 million unique TCR beta chains, of which roughly 11 million were shared. Produced via immunoSEQ multiplex PCR; TCRdb's table is partial and in-frame only. That table gives V, J and clone size, and the DNA gave D and trimming. The repertoire holds 150,000 to 200,000 clones, with around 73% as singletons. This CDR3 has 14 residues. The germline gives CDR1 SGHTA, CDR2 FQGNSA. V was cut by 1 base and J by 8 bases, with 14 bases left in between. This clone showed up just a few times.

This clonotype was obtained from a woman between 18 and 29 years old in good health and CMV-seropositive. This chain connects TRBV7-2 to TRBJ1-1; D unresolved. Input material: PBMCs. CDR3 protein: CASSLEIGRPEAFF. In nucleotides, the CDR3 is TGTGCCAGCAGCTTAGAAATAGGCAGGCCGGAAGCTTTCTTT. Looking up the rest from reference TRBV7-2 and TRBJ1-1 gives the full variable domain: GAGVSQSPSNKVTEKGKDVELRCDPISGHTALYWYRQSLGQGLEFLIYFQGNSAPDKSGLPSDRFSAERTGGSVSTLTIQRTQQEDSAVYLCASSLEIGRPEAFFGQGTRLTVV.